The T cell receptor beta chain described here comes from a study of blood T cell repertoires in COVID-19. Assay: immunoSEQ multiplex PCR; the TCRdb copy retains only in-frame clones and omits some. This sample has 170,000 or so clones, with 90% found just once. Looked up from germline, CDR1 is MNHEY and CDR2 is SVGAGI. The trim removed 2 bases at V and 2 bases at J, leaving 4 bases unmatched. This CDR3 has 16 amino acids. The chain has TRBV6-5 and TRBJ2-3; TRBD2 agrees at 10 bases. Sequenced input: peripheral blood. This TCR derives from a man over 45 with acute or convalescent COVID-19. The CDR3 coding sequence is TGTGCCAGCAGTTACAAAGCGGGAGGGAACACAGATACGCAGTATTTT. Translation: CASSYKAGGNTDTQYF.